The rows below give T cell receptor beta chains drawn from one sample of a study of blood T cell repertoires in COVID-19. Repertoires were generated with immunoSEQ multiplex PCR, while TCRdb's copy carries only in-frame clones and drops some. The profile shows over 150,000 clones, less than 90% of them singletons. Sequencing was carried out using peripheral blood. The receptors were gathered from a woman in her 70s with COVID-19, enrolled during active disease. Both conserved end residues are part of each CDR3. A D gene is named only where the DNA matches it firmly. Only some rows state a clone size, as once, few, many or a class for expanded clones.

D	V	J	size	CDR3	DNA
.	TRBV10-3	TRBJ1-1	many	CAIRSDRSETEAFF	TGTGCCATCAGATCGGACAGAAGTGAAACTGAAGCTTTCTTT
.	TRBV28	TRBJ1-1	.	CASSSTGQLEAFF	TGTGCCAGCAGTTCGACAGGACAGCTTGAAGCTTTCTTT
.	TRBV3-1/TRBV3-2	TRBJ2-6	.	CASSQGVNREPSGANVLTF	TGTGCCAGCAGCCAAGGGGTTAACAGGGAGCCCTCCGGGGCCAACGTCCTGACTTTC
.	TRBV29-1	TRBJ1-1	once	CSVAEGRANTEAFF	TGCAGCGTTGCGGAGGGCCGAGCGAACACTGAAGCTTTCTTT
.	TRBV29-1	TRBJ2-1	few	CSVEKILGSKAGPNEQFF	TGCAGCGTTGAAAAAATCCTGGGCAGCAAGGCTGGCCCCAATGAGCAGTTCTTC
.	TRBV11-2	TRBJ2-7	.	CASSLNGADVRTEQYF	TGTGCCAGCAGCTTAAACGGAGCGGACGTACGAACCGAGCAGTACTTC
TRBD2	TRBV19	TRBJ2-3	.	CASSPPSGRARDTQYF	TGTGCCAGTTCTCCGCCTAGCGGGAGGGCCAGGGATACGCAGTATTTT
.	TRBV19	TRBJ1-1	.	CASTPPGARTNTEAFF	TGTGCCAGTACCCCCCCAGGGGCAAGGACGAACACTGAAGCTTTCTTT
TRBD1	TRBV19	TRBJ1-3	.	CASRQGNSGNTIYF	TGTGCCAGTCGACAGGGGAACTCTGGAAACACCATATATTTT
.	TRBV28	TRBJ2-7	.	CASFSTHEQYF	TGTGCCAGCTTTAGTACCCACGAGCAGTACTTC
TRBD2	TRBV24-1	TRBJ2-1	.	CATSDPGTSGLSSYNEQFF	TGTGCCACCAGTGATCCTGGGACTAGCGGCCTGAGCTCCTACAATGAGCAGTTCTTC
TRBD2	TRBV11-2	TRBJ2-3	.	CASSPLAGGSDTQYF	TGTGCCAGCAGTCCTCTAGCGGGAGGATCAGATACGCAGTATTTT
TRBD2	TRBV5-1	TRBJ2-7	.	CASSFFSGTSGTYEQYF	TGCGCCAGCAGCTTTTTTAGCGGGACTAGCGGTACCTACGAGCAGTACTTC
.	TRBV7-2	TRBJ1-6	.	CASSLTAKSEYSPLHF	TGTGCCAGCAGCCTGACAGCGAAGTCGGAATACTCACCCCTCCACTTT
.	TRBV9	TRBJ1-3	once	CASSAGTTSGNTIYF	TGTGCCAGCAGCGCCGGAACTACCTCTGGAAACACCATATATTTT
TRBD1	TRBV7-9	TRBJ1-2	once	CASSHVLGQGASGYTF	TGTGCCAGCAGCCATGTCTTGGGGCAGGGGGCATCTGGCTACACCTTC
TRBD2	TRBV5-1	TRBJ2-7	.	CASRDLAGVKFYEQYF	TGCGCCAGCAGGGACCTAGCGGGAGTTAAATTCTACGAGCAGTACTTC
TRBD2	TRBV6-2/TRBV6-3	TRBJ2-5	.	CASSRTLAGGQETQYF	TGTGCCAGCAGCCGAACACTAGCGGGAGGTCAAGAGACCCAGTACTTC
.	TRBV7-8	TRBJ2-1	.	CASSPPPAGPQVQFF	TGTGCCAGCAGCCCCCCACCCGCTGGGCCGCAGGTGCAGTTCTTC